These T cell receptor beta chains were read from a single sample in a study of T cell clones after liver transplantation. The repertoire was sequenced with immunoSEQ multiplex PCR; TCRdb's copy has only in-frame clones and lacks some. The table includes 12,000 to 15,000 clones, roughly 85% detected once. Material: CD8+ T cells from blood, obtained approximately 50 months after liver transplant. The receptor set was obtained from a human patient who received a liver transplant. Some T cells may be the graft donor's. Both conserved end residues are part of each CDR3. The D gene is left open where the match is weak. Clone size is given for some rows only: seen once, a few or many times, or a class if the clone is expanded.

size,D,J,V,DNA,CDR3
-,TRBD2,TRBJ2-1,TRBV2,TGTGCCAGCAGTGAAGGGGGGGGACACAATGAGCAGTTCTTC,CASSEGGGHNEQFF
-,TRBD1,TRBJ2-7,TRBV19,TGTGCCAGTAGTATAACCCTGGGACAGTCTGAGCAGTACTTC,CASSITLGQSEQYF
once,-,TRBJ2-2,TRBV30,TGTGCCTGGAGTGTAGTGGGAACCGGGGAGCTGTTTTTT,CAWSVVGTGELFF
-,TRBD2,TRBJ2-5,TRBV11-3,TGTGCCAGCAGCTTAAGTTGGTGTGTCGCGGGAGGGCCGGGTACGGAGACCCAGTACTTC,CASSLSWCVAGGPGTETQYF
-,TRBD1,TRBJ2-7,TRBV2,TGTGCCAGCGCGACAGGGATCGAGCAGTACTTC,CASATGIEQYF
few,TRBD2,TRBJ2-3,TRBV5-6,TGTGCCAGCAGCTTGGGACTAGCGGGGGTAGTCACAGATACGCAGTATTTT,CASSLGLAGVVTDTQYF
-,TRBD2,TRBJ2-3,TRBV7-9,TGTGCCAGCAGCCCATTAGCGGGGGGCCTCCTTAGCACAGATACGCAGTATTTT,CASSPLAGGLLSTDTQYF
-,TRBD1,TRBJ2-1,TRBV9,TGTGCCAGCAGCGGACAGGGCTATGAGCAGTTCTTC,CASSGQGYEQFF
-,-,TRBJ2-2,TRBV6-6,TGTGCCAGCAGTCCCCCAGAAGGGGGCGGGGAGCTGTTTTTT,CASSPPEGGGELFF
-,TRBD1,TRBJ2-7,TRBV7-9,TGTGCCAGCAGCCCCGCGACAGGGCAAACCCACGAGCAGTACTTC,CASSPATGQTHEQYF
-,-,TRBJ1-1,TRBV28,TGTGCCAGCTCGGAAGGCGGAGGGGGGCAAATGAACACTGAAGCTTTCTTT,CASSEGGGGQMNTEAFF
-,-,TRBJ2-2,TRBV5-4,TGTGCCAGCAGCGCTCGGGACACCGGGGAGCTGTTTTTT,CASSARDTGELFF
-,-,TRBJ2-1,TRBV27,TGTGCCAGCAGCAACATGGGGCCTTTCAATGAGCAGTTCTTC,CASSNMGPFNEQFF
-,TRBD1,TRBJ1-1,TRBV6-5,TGTGCCAGCAGTTACCCTGACAGGGGTGACACTGAAGCTTTCTTT,CASSYPDRGDTEAFF
-,-,TRBJ2-7,TRBV28,TGTGCCAGCAGCCTCTGGGTCGACGAGCAGTACTTC,CASSLWVDEQYF
-,-,TRBJ2-2,TRBV21-1,TGTGCCAGCAGCAAATGGGCAGGGTACTCCGGGGAGCTGTTTTTT,CASSKWAGYSGELFF
-,-,TRBJ2-5,TRBV9,TGTGCCAGCAGCGTAGTGGGGGTGGTAGAGGAGACCCAGTACTTC,CASSVVGVVEETQYF
-,-,TRBJ2-7,TRBV4-2,TGTGCCAGCAGCCAAGACGGGGTCGAGCAGTACTTC,CASSQDGVEQYF
-,TRBD2,TRBJ2-1,TRBV5-4,TGTGCCAGCGGGGACGGGACTAGCGGGAGTAATGAGCAGTTCTTC,CASGDGTSGSNEQFF